This TCR beta chain was sequenced for a study of CD8 T cells in ankylosing spondylitis. Findings and limits, study-wide: Disease-linked clones were reportedly significantly enriched in matched ankylosing spondylitis synovial fluid. Both synovial fluid and blood in reactive arthritis had previously been reported to carry some motif variants. Blood from ankylosing spondylitis patients appeared to carry a characteristic roughly eight-variant TCR beta motif.

A quantitative 5'-RACE method, one with molecular barcodes, was used to make TCR beta libraries. TCRdb called the 5' RACE reads again in MiXCR, with one record for every CDR3 protein. The sample lists about 450,000 distinct CDR3 sequences; roughly a quarter were seen once. Remarks on this clonotype: Its antigen remains unknown.

The CDR3 runs 17 residues. Germline lookup yields CDR1 SGHVS and CDR2 FNYEAQ. V was cut by 5 bases and J by 0 bases, with 14 bases left in between. The receptor comes from a male donor with ankylosing spondylitis. Source material: blood, either unsorted or a sorted T cell fraction (not recorded which). This chain joins TRBV7-6 and TRBJ1-6; no firm D call. CDR3 sequence reads: CASSPSAGSSYNSPLHF. The CDR3 DNA sequence: TGTGCCAGCAGCCCATCAGCGGGGAGCTCCTATAATTCACCCCTCCACTTT. The entire variable domain, with the rest obtained from reference TRBV7-6 and TRBJ1-6, is as follows: GAGVSQSPRYKVTKRGQDVALRCDPISGHVSLYWYRQALGQGPEFLTYFNYEAQQDKSGLPNDRFSAERPEGSISTLTIQRTEQRDSAMYRCASSPSAGSSYNSPLHFGNGTRLTVT.